This T cell receptor (beta chain) was observed in a study of identical twins. Study findings and constraints: Conclusions rested on cross-sectional statistics rather than following the same donors. The abundant beta clonotypes from cord blood had fewer insertions, and memory repertoires had none of this.

This clonotype was seen more than once but under ten times. The target antigen is unknown. With template switching, a universal primer site was added, and the cDNA carried unique molecular identifiers. TCRdb used MiXCR to reprocess the 5' RACE reads, holding one entry per CDR3 protein. Among 1.5 million to 2 million distinct CDR3 sequences listed, around 29% were seen once. Every one of the donors was a healthy Caucasian. The CDR3 runs 13 residues. Germline V gene sequence: CDR1 LNHDA, CDR2 SQIVND (reference sequence). Trimming cost V 7 bases and J 11 bases; bases outside gene matches: 8. Sequenced: cord blood. This rearrangement joins TRBV19 to TRBJ2-1; 10 bases are shared with TRBD2. This sequence originates from a newborn girl in good health. The CDR3 loop reads CASNLAGEMKQFF. The CDR3 DNA sequence: TGTGCCAGTAACCTAGCGGGAGAGATGAAGCAGTTCTTC. Variable domain in full (rest from reference TRBV19 and TRBJ2-1): DGGITQSPKYLFRKEGQNVTLSCEQNLNHDAMYWYRQDPGQGLRLIYYSQIVNDFQKGDIAEGYSVSREKKESFPLTVTSAQKNPTAFYLCASNLAGEMKQFFGPGTRLTVL.